The text below deals with one T cell receptor beta chain. For TCRbeta, the library was prepared with unique molecular identifiers. One entry per CDR3 protein results from TCRdb running MiXCR on the PCR reads. The sample has roughly 490,000 distinct CDR3 sequences, approximately 10% seen once. This entry belongs to a study of T-cell reconstitution after alpha-beta-depleted transplantation in children. Trimming cost V 1 base and J 0 bases, with 10 bases left between them. CDR3 size: 16 residues. Germline V gene data show CDR1 as LNHDA and CDR2 as SQIVND (reference sequence). The sample in question was PBMCs, mostly from graft donor cells, obtained 180 days after TCRalphabeta/CD19-depleted stem cell transplant. The chain carries TRBV19 and TRBJ2-1; no clear D gene. The source is a female patient between 2 and 15 years old who had a stem cell transplant for aplastic anemia, so the T cells may come from the graft donor. The CDR3 sequence is CASSIVAVSSYNEQFF. In nucleotides, the CDR3 is TGTGCCAGTAGTATAGTCGCGGTATCCTCCTACAATGAGCAGTTCTTC.